The 20 T cell receptor beta chains presented below share a single source sample, sequenced in a study of T cell responses to AZD1222 COVID-19 vaccine. Libraries were prepared by immunoSEQ multiplex PCR; TCRdb keeps only in-frame clonotypes and omits some of them. This table has around 180,000 clones, around 87% appearing once. Specimen: peripheral blood, collected on day 0 of MenACWY control vaccination. The receptors were sampled from an adult in good health.

The chain uses TRBV9 and TRBJ2-6; no clear D. The CDR3 sequence is 13 residues long. Between the trimmed V and J ends, which lost 3 bases and 2 bases, there was a span of 3 bases. Germline CDR1 and CDR2: SGDLS and YYNGEE. The CDR3 coding sequence is TGTGCCAGCAGCGGGCCTGGGGCCAACGTCCTGACTTTC. The encoded protein is CASSGPGANVLTF. The variable domain in full, completed from reference TRBV9 and TRBJ2-6, reads DSGVTQTPKHLITATGQRVTLRCSPRSGDLSVYWYQQSLDQGLQFLIQYYNGEERAKGNILERFSAQQFPDLHSELNLSSLELGDSALYFCASSGPGANVLTFGAGSRLTVL.

As DNA, the CDR3 is TGTGCCAGCTCACCCAATCCGGGACAGTGGGGTCTCACTGAAGCTTTCTTT. Translating it yields CASSPNPGQWGLTEAFF. This chain uses TRBV18 with TRBJ1-1, with 7 bases fitting TRBD1. The V segment lost 3 bases and the J segment 4 bases; nucleotides outside the gene matches: 14. This CDR3 is 17 amino acids long. The V gene's germline CDR1 is KGHSH and CDR2 LQKENI.

The chain links TRBV5-4 to TRBJ2-2, with 13 bases fitting TRBD2. The CDR3 consists of 15 residues. CDR1 SGHNT and CDR2 YYREEE come from the germline V gene (reference sequence). The ends lost 3 bases at V and 7 bases at J; junction bases unmatched: 3. Here the CDR3 DNA reads TGTGCCAGCAGCTGGACTAGCGGGAGTGGCGGGGAGCTGTTTTTT. Translating gives CASSWTSGSGGELFF.

The CDR3 sequence: CASSPTFRQGRYNEQFF. The CDR3, as DNA: TGTGCCAGCAGCCCAACCTTTCGGCAGGGACGCTACAATGAGCAGTTCTTC. The chain uses TRBV14 and TRBJ2-1; D is perhaps TRBD1 or TRBD2 (5 bases each). This CDR3 has 17 amino acids. V lost 4 bases, J lost 3 bases, and 19 bases lay in between. Germline loops: CDR1 SGHDN, CDR2 FVKESK.

The chain carries TRBV28 and TRBJ1-2; TRBD1 matches at 9 bases. Germline-derived CDR1 and CDR2 are MDHEN and SYDVKM. This CDR3 comprises 14 residues. Germline trimming cut 2 bases from V and 4 bases from J; bases unmatched to any gene: 2. CDR3 DNA sequence: TGTGCCAGCAGTTTACCGGACAGGGGCTATGGCTACACCTTC. Protein sequence: CASSLPDRGYGYTF.

The chain couples TRBV30 to TRBJ1-3; D is undetermined. The CDR3 consists of 14 residues. Trimming stripped 3 bases from V and 0 bases from J, with 9 bases between. Per the germline V gene, CDR1 is GTSNPN and CDR2 is SVGIG (reference sequence). As DNA, the CDR3 is TGTGCCTGGAGATCACTCAGCTCTGGAAACACCATATATTTT. This sequence encodes CAWRSLSSGNTIYF.

This chain joins TRBV5-4 and TRBJ1-5, with D possibly being TRBD1 (5 bases). The V end lost 7 bases, the J end lost 3 bases, and 20 bases lay between the germline ends. The V gene's germline CDR1 is SGHNT and CDR2 YYREEE (reference sequence). This CDR3 is built from 16 residues. This chain's CDR3 is CASFNYGQGDNQPQHF. The CDR3 region has the DNA TGTGCCAGCTTCAACTACGGGCAGGGCGACAATCAGCCCCAGCATTTT.

The gene calls are TRBV9 and TRBJ1-6; D is perhaps TRBD1 (6 bases). This CDR3 is 13 amino acids long. Trimming removed 7 bases from V and 7 bases from J, with 12 bases in between. The germline gives CDR1 SGDLS, CDR2 YYNGEE. CDR3 nucleotide sequence: TGTGCCAGCGGGGGGGCGGGCAATTCACCCCTCCACTTT. This encodes CASGGAGNSPLHF.

The chain couples TRBV27 to TRBJ1-2; D is ambiguous. The CDR3 length is 12 residues. V lost 0 bases and J lost 7, with 6 bases in between. From germline, CDR1 is MNHEY and CDR2 SMNVEV (reference sequence). CDR3 sequence reads: CASSLSGIGYTF. The CDR3 coding sequence is TGTGCCAGCAGTTTATCGGGCATTGGCTACACCTTC.

V gene TRBV15 combines with J gene TRBJ1-2, with unresolved D. CDR3 length: 14 residues. Trimming took off 3 bases at V and 0 bases at J, with 8 bases between the two ends. Germline CDR1 is LNHNV and CDR2 is YYDKDF (reference sequence). Here the CDR3 reads CATSRAGTNYGYTF. CDR3 coding DNA: TGTGCCACCAGCAGGGCCGGGACTAACTATGGCTACACCTTC.

The V and J genes are TRBV28 and TRBJ2-7; possibly TRBD1 for D (5 bases). This CDR3 is built from 11 residues. Trimming shortened V by 6 bases and J by 5 bases, and 8 bases separated the two germline ends. The germline V gene has CDR1 MDHEN and CDR2 SYDVKM. CDR3 nucleotide sequence: TGTGCCAGCAGGGGGCTTCACGAGCAGTACTTC. Amino acid sequence: CASRGLHEQYF.

The chain employs TRBV9 and TRBJ2-7; D ambiguous. Trimming pared 0 bases from V and 8 bases from J, leaving 0 bases between. Germline V gene sequence: CDR1 SGDLS, CDR2 YYNGEE. The CDR3 sequence is 9 residues long. The CDR3: CASSVEQYF. The CDR3 DNA reads as TGTGCCAGCAGCGTAGAGCAGTACTTC.

The chain links TRBV23-1 to TRBJ2-2; TRBD1 agrees at 7 bases. TRBV23-1 belongs to the ORF category, with a function that is uncertain. The CDR3 runs 19 residues. Trimming removed 0 bases from V and 6 bases from J; junction bases left unmatched: 16. The CDR3: CASSQSPPDREGSSGELFF. The CDR3 bases are TGCGCCAGCAGTCAATCTCCCCCTGACAGGGAAGGATCCTCCGGGGAGCTGTTTTTT.

This chain links TRBV6-2 or TRBV6-3 with TRBJ2-7, with TRBD1 matching over 9 bases. V dropped 6 bases and J dropped 3; count of bases not matched to a gene: 6. The germline gives CDR1 MNHEY, CDR2 SVGEGT. The CDR3 spans 14 residues. CDR3 DNA: TGTGCCAGCAGCCACTGGACAGGGGTCTACGAGCAGTACTTC. Amino acid sequence: CASSHWTGVYEQYF.

The chain couples TRBV6-2 or TRBV6-3 to TRBJ2-2; no clear D. There are 13 residues in the CDR3. Germline values: CDR1 MNHEY, CDR2 SVGEGT. V lost 2 bases, J lost 3 bases, and 4 bases lay in between. The CDR3 sequence is CASSYTHTGELFF. The CDR3, as DNA: TGTGCCAGCAGTTACACGCACACCGGGGAGCTGTTTTTT.

The chain uses TRBV30 and TRBJ2-7; D call uncertain. V shed 4 bases and J shed 3 bases, with 16 bases lying between them. In germline, CDR1 is GTSNPN, CDR2 SVGIG (reference sequence). The CDR3 is 14 amino acids. In nucleotides, the CDR3 is TGTGCCTGGAATCCCGGGCAACTCAACTACGAGCAGTACTTC. As protein: CAWNPGQLNYEQYF.

This chain connects TRBV19 to TRBJ1-2; D ambiguous. V was cut by 3 bases and J by 7 bases, with 15 bases left in between. The germline V gene encodes CDR1 LNHDA and CDR2 SQIVND (reference sequence). This CDR3 spans 14 amino acids. CDR3 sequence reads: CASSIQIPRRGYTF. The CDR3 DNA sequence: TGTGCCAGTAGTATCCAGATCCCGAGACGTGGCTACACCTTC. The variable domain in full, completed from reference TRBV19 and TRBJ1-2, reads DGGITQSPKYLFRKEGQNVTLSCEQNLNHDAMYWYRQDPGQGLRLIYYSQIVNDFQKGDIAEGYSVSREKKESFPLTVTSAQKNPTAFYLCASSIQIPRRGYTFGSGTRLTVV.

This clone was seen once. The J gene is TRBJ1-5, the V gene TRBV4-2; no clear D gene. The CDR3 sequence is 13 residues long. Germline loops: CDR1 LGHNA, CDR2 YNFKEQ. V lost 0 bases to trimming and J lost 7 bases, with 7 bases between them. The chain's CDR3 is CASSQEGQQPQHF. The CDR3 DNA reads as TGTGCCAGCAGCCAAGAAGGCCAGCAGCCCCAGCATTTT.

V and J are TRBV6-2 or TRBV6-3 and TRBJ2-1; 11 bases match TRBD2. This CDR3 is 16 amino acids long. V was pared by 2 bases and J by 7 bases, with 7 bases of the junction left unmatched. CDR1 MNHEY and CDR2 SVGEGT come from the germline V gene. The CDR3 here is CASSYAPGTSGNEQFF. In DNA form, the CDR3 reads TGTGCCAGCAGTTACGCCCCCGGGACTAGCGGTAATGAGCAGTTCTTC.

Worth noting for this clone: An end of the junction does not agree with germline; a read error may underlie this. This rearrangement joins TRBV3-1 (or the pseudogene TRBV3-2) to TRBJ1-2, with 8 bases lining up with TRBD1. The germline V gene encodes CDR1 LGHDT and CDR2 YNNKEL (reference sequence). The CDR3 consists of 15 residues. CDR3 sequence reads: CASSEDRDRNYGYTF. In DNA, the CDR3 is TGTGCCAGCAGCGAAGATCGGGACAGGAACTATGGCTACACCTTC.